Following are 29 T cell receptor beta chains from one sample sequenced in a study of blood T cell repertoires in COVID-19. Only in-frame clones appear in the TCRdb table, and some are missing; sequencing was by immunoSEQ multiplex PCR. The table has about 89,000 clones, about 80% seen once. Sequences were obtained from peripheral blood. The origin of the receptors is a human donor in a cohort sampled during active COVID-19.

V is TRBV5-1 and J is TRBJ2-1; TRBD1 matches 11 bases. Germline V lookup: CDR1 SGHRS, CDR2 YFSETQ. The CDR3 is 16 amino acids. V lost 4 bases and J lost 8; bases outside the gene matches: 11. The DNA for the CDR3 is TGCGCCAGCAGCCCTCCCCTGGACAGGGGGCACGATGAGCAGTTCTTC. This gives the protein CASSPPLDRGHDEQFF. The full variable domain, completed using reference TRBV5-1 and TRBJ2-1, is KAGVTQTPRYLIKTRGQQVTLSCSPISGHRSVSWYQQTPGQGLQFLFEYFSETQRNKGNFPGRFSGRQFSNSRSEMNVSTLELGDSALYLCASSPPLDRGHDEQFFGPGTRLTVL.

The chain joins TRBV15 to TRBJ2-7; D call uncertain. V lost 2 bases to trimming and J lost 2 bases, with 10 bases between them. CDR3 size: 14 residues. The germline gives CDR1 LNHNV, CDR2 YYDKDF (reference sequence). The chain's CDR3 is CATSRLAPPYEQYF. CDR3 in DNA: TGTGCCACCAGCAGATTGGCCCCACCCTACGAGCAGTACTTC.

The chain carries TRBV27 and TRBJ2-3; 7 nucleotides agree with TRBD1. Germline CDR1 is MNHEY and CDR2 is SMNVEV (reference sequence). The V and J ends lost 7 bases and 6 bases, in that order; junction bases with no gene match: 10. This CDR3 comprises 14 residues. The CDR3 protein is CASTSRGLRDTQYF. The CDR3 DNA reads as TGTGCCAGCACTTCCAGGGGGTTGAGGGATACGCAGTATTTT.

The chain has TRBV4-3 and TRBJ2-3, with 8 bases fitting TRBD2. Germline V gene lookup returns CDR1 LGHNA and CDR2 YSLEER. The J segment lost 0 bases and the V segment lost 5 bases, leaving 7 bases of the junction unmatched. CDR3 length: 16 residues. The CDR3 DNA reads TGCGCCAGCAGCTTCACTAGCGGAGCTAGCACAGATACGCAGTATTTT. Translating gives CASSFTSGASTDTQYF.

The gene calls are TRBV20-1 and TRBJ1-1; 7 bases fit TRBD1. With 3 bases clipped from V and 3 bases from J, the junction kept 7 bases outside the gene matches. Germline-derived CDR1 and CDR2 are DFQATT and SNEGSKA (reference sequence). The CDR3 loop spans 14 amino acids. Here the CDR3 reads CSASSRDRYTEAFF. As DNA, the CDR3 is TGCAGTGCTAGTTCCCGGGACAGATACACTGAAGCTTTCTTT.

The rearrangement uses TRBV4-3 and TRBJ2-1; TRBD2 is a possible D gene (5 bases). This CDR3 has 15 amino acids. Germline CDR1 and CDR2: LGHNA and YSLEER. The ends were cut back, 0 bases at V and 4 bases at J, with 10 bases in the middle. The CDR3 coding sequence is TGCGCCAGCAGCCAAGATCGAGCGGTATACAATGAGCAGTTCTTC. It yields the protein CASSQDRAVYNEQFF.

The rearrangement links TRBV25-1 to TRBJ2-7, with D hard to call. V was shortened by 4 bases and J by 4 bases, with 14 bases between the two germline ends. This CDR3 spans 14 amino acids. CDR1 and CDR2 (germline): MGHDK, SYGVNS. CDR3 in amino acids: CASSVNHPTYEQYF. CDR3 DNA sequence: TGTGCCAGCAGTGTCAACCATCCCACTTACGAGCAGTACTTC.

The genes are TRBV7-3 and TRBJ1-2; maybe TRBD1 (5 bases). Per the germline V gene, CDR1 is SGHTA and CDR2 is FQGTGA. This CDR3 comprises 13 residues. The V end lost 4 bases, the J end lost 5 bases, and 11 bases lay between the germline ends. Written as DNA, the CDR3 is TGTGCCAGCAGCTCAGGGAAGGGGTATGGCTACACCTTC. Its translation is CASSSGKGYGYTF.

V usage is TRBV7-2 and J usage is TRBJ2-2; D call uncertain. V shed 0 bases and J shed 3 bases, with 5 bases lying between them. The CDR3 totals 14 residues. Germline CDR1 is SGHTA and CDR2 is FQGNSA. As DNA, the CDR3 is TGTGCCAGCAGCTTAGCACTTGACACCGGGGAGCTGTTTTTT. It translates to CASSLALDTGELFF. The full variable domain, in which reference TRBV7-2 and TRBJ2-2 provide the parts outside the CDR3, is GAGVSQSPSNKVTEKGKDVELRCDPISGHTALYWYRQSLGQGLEFLIYFQGNSAPDKSGLPSDRFSAERTGGSVSTLTIQRTQQEDSAVYLCASSLALDTGELFFGEGSRLTVL.

The CDR3 DNA sequence: TGTGCCAGCAGTGCTACAGGGTCCTCCGGTCAGCCCCAGCATTTT. Its translation is CASSATGSSGQPQHF. The chain combines TRBV28 with TRBJ1-5, with D maybe TRBD1 (6 bases). Trimming stripped 5 bases from V and 6 bases from J, with 17 bases between. CDR3 size: 15 residues. CDR1 and CDR2 from the germline V gene are MDHEN and SYDVKM. The complete variable domain, with remaining parts taken from reference TRBV28 and TRBJ1-5, reads DVKVTQSSRYLVKRTGEKVFLECVQDMDHENMFWYRQDPGLGLRLIYFSYDVKMKEKGDIPEGYSVSREKKERFSLILESASTNQTSMYLCASSATGSSGQPQHFGDGTRLSIL.

This clone was counted only a few times. The genes are TRBV28 and TRBJ2-7; perhaps TRBD1 as D (6 bases). The ends were cut back, 5 bases at V and 3 bases at J, with 17 bases in the middle. The germline gives CDR1 MDHEN, CDR2 SYDVKM. CDR3 length: 15 residues. CDR3 sequence reads: CASSPPGARYYEQYF. In nucleotides, the CDR3 is TGTGCCAGCAGTCCCCCAGGGGCCCGATACTACGAGCAGTACTTC.

This rearrangement joins TRBV5-4 to TRBJ2-7, with TRBD2 identical over 11 bases. Losses at the gene ends were 5 bases for V and 2 bases for J; bases not matched to a gene: 6. Germline V gene data show CDR1 as SGHNT and CDR2 as YYREEE (reference sequence). The CDR3 extends over 15 amino acids. The CDR3 sequence: CASREGLAATYEQYF. In nucleotides, the CDR3 is TGTGCCAGCAGGGAGGGACTAGCGGCCACCTACGAGCAGTACTTC.

This clone was detected once. This rearrangement joins TRBV7-9 to TRBJ2-7, with a weak D call TRBD1 (6 bases). CDR3 length equals 17 residues. V dropped 2 bases and J dropped 1 base, with 18 bases sitting between them. The V gene's germline CDR1 is SEHNR and CDR2 FQNEAQ (reference sequence). CDR3 protein: CASSLITRDTNSYEQYF. DNA of the CDR3: TGTGCCAGCAGCTTAATTACCAGGGACACGAATTCCTACGAGCAGTACTTC.

In this sample, this clone turned up once. The CDR3 DNA reads TGTGCCAGCAGTAGGAGACAGGGTCAGGGGGAGCAGTTCTTC. Its protein is CASSRRQGQGEQFF. The chain carries TRBV7-2 and TRBJ2-1, with 7 bases lining up with TRBD1. Looked up from germline, CDR1 is SGHTA and CDR2 is FQGNSA. This CDR3 has 14 residues. V was pared by 6 bases and J by 10 bases, with 12 bases of the junction left unmatched.

The V call is TRBV6-5, the J call TRBJ1-5; the match to TRBD1 covers 8 bases. V lost 6 bases, J lost 4 bases, and 8 bases stayed unmatched. The germline gives CDR1 MNHEY, CDR2 SVGAGI. The CDR3 covers 15 residues. The chain's CDR3 is CASSPDRALNQPQHF. The CDR3 DNA sequence: TGTGCCAGCAGCCCGGACAGGGCCCTTAATCAGCCCCAGCATTTT.

This clone has at least ten counts. The rearrangement links TRBV19 to TRBJ1-6; D unresolved. Germline lookup yields CDR1 LNHDA and CDR2 SQIVND (reference sequence). V dropped 4 bases and J dropped 7 bases, with 8 bases sitting between them. The CDR3 consists of 13 residues. CDR3 sequence: CASSTGTNSPLHF. The CDR3 DNA follows: TGTGCCAGTAGTACGGGAACCAATTCACCCCTCCACTTT. The full variable domain, completed using reference TRBV19 and TRBJ1-6, is DGGITQSPKYLFRKEGQNVTLSCEQNLNHDAMYWYRQDPGQGLRLIYYSQIVNDFQKGDIAEGYSVSREKKESFPLTVTSAQKNPTAFYLCASSTGTNSPLHFGNGTRLTVT.

V is TRBV19 and J is TRBJ1-2; 7 bases are a match to TRBD1. There are 17 residues in the CDR3. Germline assignment: CDR1 LNHDA and CDR2 SQIVND (reference sequence). The V segment lost 4 bases and the J segment 6 bases; nucleotides outside the gene matches: 17. The CDR3 region has the DNA TGTGCCAGTAGTACGACCTGGGTTACAGGGGCCACCCATGGCTACACCTTC. Translated: CASSTTWVTGATHGYTF.

The CDR3 region is CASRAMGAGANVLTF. CDR3 nucleotide sequence: TGTGCCAGCAGAGCCATGGGGGCAGGGGCCAACGTCCTGACTTTC. This chain uses TRBV11-2 with TRBJ2-6; D perhaps matches TRBD1 (6 bases). The CDR3 has 15 amino acids. V lost 6 bases, J lost 4 bases, and 13 bases lay in between. From germline, CDR1 is SGHAT and CDR2 FQNNGV.

V and J are TRBV30 and TRBJ1-1; a possible D gene is TRBD1 (5 bases). The V and J ends lost 4 bases and 1 base respectively, with 10 bases between them. The CDR3 contains 13 residues. Germline-derived CDR1 and CDR2 are GTSNPN and SVGIG (reference sequence). The CDR3 bases are TGTGCCTGGAAAAGCGACAGGAACACTGAAGCTTTCTTT. Its protein product is CAWKSDRNTEAFF.

The rearrangement uses TRBV28 and TRBJ1-5; D gene ambiguous. Trimming shortened V by 2 bases and J by 7 bases, and 6 bases separated the two germline ends. In germline, CDR1 is MDHEN, CDR2 SYDVKM. The CDR3 covers 12 residues. CDR3 in amino acids: CASSLTGQPQHF. CDR3 sequence (DNA): TGTGCCAGCAGTTTAACGGGACAGCCCCAGCATTTT. The full variable domain, its missing parts supplied by reference TRBV28 and TRBJ1-5, is DVKVTQSSRYLVKRTGEKVFLECVQDMDHENMFWYRQDPGLGLRLIYFSYDVKMKEKGDIPEGYSVSREKKERFSLILESASTNQTSMYLCASSLTGQPQHFGDGTRLSIL.

This clone occurred a few times. The V gene is TRBV14, the J gene TRBJ2-6; 7 positions match TRBD2. This CDR3 is 16 amino acids long. Germline CDR1 and CDR2: SGHDN and FVKESK. J gave up 0 bases and V 3 bases, and 2 bases lay outside the gene matches. The CDR3 here is CASSQGGFSGANVLTF. The CDR3 DNA follows: TGTGCCAGCAGCCAGGGGGGGTTCTCTGGGGCCAACGTCCTGACTTTC.

This chain joins TRBV5-1 and TRBJ2-7, with 7 bases aligning to TRBD1. Germline loops: CDR1 SGHRS, CDR2 YFSETQ. V was pared by 7 bases and J by 6 bases, with 10 bases of the junction left unmatched. The CDR3 has 13 residues. The CDR3 bases are TGCGCCAGCGGGACAGTGATTTCCAGCGAGCAGTACTTC. It is translated as CASGTVISSEQYF.

The chain is built from TRBV6-5 and TRBJ2-1, with D maybe TRBD2 (6 bases). V was clipped by 2 bases and J by 5 bases, with 16 bases between them. This CDR3 region has 16 residues. Germline CDR1 reads MNHEY; CDR2 reads SVGAGI. CDR3 amino acids: CASSYEAGPGNNEQFF. CDR3 sequence (DNA): TGTGCCAGCAGTTACGAGGCGGGACCGGGCAACAATGAGCAGTTCTTC.

The chain is built from TRBV19 and TRBJ2-7; tentative D call: TRBD2 (5 bases). Germline loops: CDR1 LNHDA, CDR2 SQIVND (reference sequence). The V end was cut by 7 bases, the J end by 2 bases, with 18 bases between. This CDR3 comprises 15 residues. The CDR3 spells CASTVGGPEAYEQYF. As DNA, the CDR3 is TGTGCCAGTACGGTGGGTGGCCCGGAGGCCTACGAGCAGTACTTC. Full variable domain (missing parts from reference TRBV19 and TRBJ2-7): DGGITQSPKYLFRKEGQNVTLSCEQNLNHDAMYWYRQDPGQGLRLIYYSQIVNDFQKGDIAEGYSVSREKKESFPLTVTSAQKNPTAFYLCASTVGGPEAYEQYFGPGTRLTVT.

The chain combines TRBV23-1 with TRBJ2-3; 10 bases are shared with TRBD1. TRBV23-1 is sorted into the ORF group, with uncertain function. The CDR3 loop spans 15 amino acids. V was clipped by 6 bases and J by 2 bases; unmatched bases: 5. CDR3 coding DNA: TGCGCCAGCAGCCCGGGACAGGGGCCCACAGATACGCAGTATTTT. Translation gives CASSPGQGPTDTQYF.

This clone was seen only once. The V gene is TRBV28, the J gene TRBJ2-7, with D tentatively TRBD1 (6 bases). Germline CDR1 MDHEN, CDR2 SYDVKM. The CDR3 has 18 residues. Trimming pared 9 bases from V and 4 bases from J, leaving 31 bases between. The CDR3 region is CASEGHPNTPNLSYEQYF. The CDR3 DNA reads as TGTGCCAGTGAGGGACACCCCAATACCCCCAACTTATCGTACGAGCAGTACTTC.

The chain recombines TRBV2 with TRBJ2-1; the match to TRBD2 covers 11 bases. Germline CDR1 reads SNHLY; CDR2 reads FYNNEI. The CDR3 runs 13 residues. Trimming at V came to 11 bases and at J to 5 bases, leaving 5 bases not matched to a gene. The CDR3 bases are TGTGCCGGAGGGACTAGCGGTAACAATGAGCAGTTCTTC. Its protein is CAGGTSGNNEQFF.

This rearrangement joins TRBV9 to TRBJ1-4; D is uncertain. Between the trimmed V and J ends, which lost 0 bases and 2 bases, there was a span of 5 bases. Germline V lookup: CDR1 SGDLS, CDR2 YYNGEE. The CDR3 runs 14 residues. The CDR3 region has the DNA TGTGCCAGCAGCGTAGCACAGACTAATGAAAAACTGTTTTTT. Residues: CASSVAQTNEKLFF.

The J gene is TRBJ2-1, the V gene TRBV5-1, with 12 bases fitting TRBD2. V shed 3 bases and J 0 bases; nucleotides not matched to a gene: 10. CDR1 and CDR2 from the germline V gene are SGHRS and YFSETQ. This CDR3 has 19 residues. The CDR3, as DNA: TGCGCCAGCAGCTCTCTGACTAGCGGGAGAGGTAGCTCCTACAATGAGCAGTTCTTC. Its translation: CASSSLTSGRGSSYNEQFF.